This TCR beta chain is from a study of beta chain features in type 1 diabetes. Investigators reverse transcribed all isolated RNA, so they sequenced expressed TCRB transcripts. Generated by immunoSEQ multiplex PCR, the TCRdb table keeps only in-frame clones and is missing some. In the table there are 970,000 or so clones, about a sixth of which are singletons. Worth noting for this clone: As yet, its antigen is unknown.

In all sorted populations, purity surpassed 95%. V trimming: 5 bases; J trimming: 3 bases; junction bases outside the gene matches: 16. Germline V gene lookup returns CDR1 ENHRY and CDR2 SYGVKD. The CDR3 extends over 19 amino acids. General observations from the study: Compared to healthy donors, patients appeared to have naive, central memory and Treg TCRB repertoires that were more alike. The VDJ junctions of type 1 diabetes patients carried fewer insertions and more deletions.

Sequencing was performed on naive CD4+ T cells from blood. This TCR came from a woman younger than 35 in good health. The chain uses TRBV10-3 and TRBJ2-6, with 7 bases fitting TRBD1. CDR3 sequence reads: CAISKHGSEGADGANVLTF. In nucleotides, the CDR3 is TGTGCCATCAGTAAACATGGTTCCGAGGGGGCTGATGGGGCCAACGTCCTGACTTTC.